The 17 T cell receptor beta chains reported below all come from one sample, sequenced in a study of tumor and adjacent non-tumor tissue in lung cancer (dated by TCRdb to 2016 to 2019). Receptor amplification or capture employed multiplex PCR. Sequencing was performed on an Illumina HiSeq 2500. TCRbeta libraries were constructed through three rounds of nested PCR with primers (Table S4) according to protocols adapted from ARM-PCR. TCRdb reprocessed the public reads (quality trimming at Q25 with fastp, clone calling with MiXCR) and kept in-frame beta chains. Each CDR3 protein gets just one entry, which takes the most common genes and DNA from the rows behind it. The sample table contains 90,000 to 100,000 distinct CDR3 sequences; only one count was recorded for around three quarters of them. The leading ten clones occupy 30% of the sample. RNA was isolated from bulk, unsorted tissue, and RNA quality was assessed with a NanoDrop ND-1000 and an Agilent 2100. For the normal lung samples, distant non-tumor tissue was collected more than 3 cm away from the tumor edge.

What was sequenced was distant non-tumor lung tissue. These receptors originate from a man in his 60s with small cell lung cancer.

As to this clonotype: The CDR3 carries no conserved terminal phenylalanine or tryptophan, so it likely arises from a read error. The chain couples TRBV10-2 to TRBJ2-3; D is undetermined. Germline-derived CDR1 and CDR2 are WSHSY and SAAADI. The CDR3 runs 12 residues. Trimming stripped 10 bases from V and 7 bases from J, with 15 bases between. CDR3 nucleotides: TGCGCCACCTACGGTCCCCCAAATACGCAGTATTAT. As protein: CATYGPPNTQYY.

To note about this clonotype: A read error may produce the germline difference seen at one junction end. This sequence joins TRBV6-5 and TRBJ2-2; D is perhaps TRBD2 (6 bases). The CDR3 has 14 amino acids. The V gene's germline CDR1 is MNHEY and CDR2 SVGAGI. The CDR3 reads CASSYGGVDGGLFF. DNA of the CDR3: TGTGCCAGCAGTTACGGTGGCGTAGACGGGGGGCTGTTTTTT.

The V call is TRBV28, the J call TRBJ1-5; a weak D match, TRBD1 (5 bases). The DNA end is a closer match to TRBJ2-3, so the J assignment may be wrong. Germline CDR1 is MDHEN and CDR2 is SYDVKM. This CDR3 contains 14 residues. The CDR3 region is CASSPTLGDQPQYF. In DNA, the CDR3 is TGTGCCAGCAGTCCCACATTAGGGGATCAGCCCCAGTATTTT.

On this clonotype: The junction departs from germline at one end; a sequencing error may be responsible. The J gene is TRBJ1-1, the V gene TRBV10-3; D gene ambiguous. The CDR3 contains 12 residues. CDR1 is ENHRY and CDR2 is SYGVKD in the germline V gene. The CDR3: CAISLEGAEAFF. CDR3 bases: TGTGCCATCAGCCTAGAGGGCGCTGAGGCTTTCTTT.

A note on this clonotype: One end of the junction fails to match germline, which may point to a read error. The chain combines TRBV29-1 with TRBJ1-2; D is unresolved. CDR3 size: 10 residues. The germline CDR1 and CDR2 sequences are SQVTM and ANQGSEA. The CDR3 region has the DNA TGCAGCGTTGAAGAGTATGTCTACACCTTC. Translation: CSVEEYVYTF.

Notes on this clonotype: The junction shows a germline mismatch at one end, possibly a read error. The chain uses TRBV29-1 and TRBJ2-3, with 8 bases aligning to TRBD1. The V gene's germline CDR1 is SQVTM and CDR2 ANQGSEA. CDR3 length: 15 residues. CDR3 coding DNA: TGTACCGTTGAAGATGGACAGGGACTCACAGATACGCAGTATTTT. Translation: CTVEDGQGLTDTQYF.

As regards this clonotype: At one end the junction does not follow the germline gene, possibly because of a read error. The genes are TRBV4-1 and TRBJ2-1, with 8 bases that match TRBD2. The germline gives CDR1 MGHRA, CDR2 YSYEKL. The CDR3 is 13 residues long. As DNA, the CDR3 is TGCGCCTGCAGCTTCACTAGCGGCAATGAGCGGTTCTTC. Translating gives CACSFTSGNERFF.

As for this clonotype: A junction end diverges from the germline sequence, so it may reflect a read error. CDR3 residues: CASSFSSGRIAGTNVLTF. As DNA, the CDR3 is TGTGCCAGCAGTTTTAGTAGCGGGAGAATTGCTGGGACCAACGTCCTGACTTTC. V and J are TRBV6-2 or TRBV6-3 and TRBJ2-6; 9 bases are shared with TRBD2. The CDR3 totals 18 residues. CDR1 is MNHEY, CDR2 SVGEGT, per germline.

The chain carries TRBV6-2 or TRBV6-3 and TRBJ2-7, with TRBD2 identical over 9 bases. Looked up from germline, CDR1 is MNHEY and CDR2 is SVGEGT. The CDR3 totals 14 residues. CDR3 residues: CDSKIAGAPMEQYF. The CDR3 DNA reads as TGTGACAGTAAGATAGCGGGAGCACCTATGGAGCAGTACTTC.

This clonotype was recorded only once. This chain joins TRBV20-1 and TRBJ2-7; D unclear. CDR3 length equals 11 residues. Germline V gene sequence: CDR1 DFQATT, CDR2 SNEGSKA (reference sequence). The CDR3 bases are TGCAATGCTTCTCCTGGTAACGAGCAGTACGTC. It is translated as CNASPGNEQYV.

Comment on this clonotype: A junction boundary mismatches the germline segment, possibly from a read error. The V gene is TRBV13, the J gene TRBJ2-7; 10 bases map to TRBD2. CDR3 size: 16 residues. In germline, CDR1 is PRHDT, CDR2 FYEKMQ (reference sequence). The chain's CDR3 is CASSFGGLAGAGVQYF. The CDR3 DNA is TGTGCCAGCAGCTTTGGAGGGCTAGCGGGAGCCGGCGTGCAGTATTTC.

Relative to its sample, this clonotype is medium-sized. The V call is TRBV11-2, the J call TRBJ2-1; a weak D match, TRBD2 (5 bases). The V end was cut by 2 bases, the J end by 7 bases, with 9 bases between. Germline CDR1 reads SGHAT; CDR2 reads FQNNGV. This CDR3 spans 13 amino acids. The CDR3 loop reads CASSLSWENEQFF. The CDR3 DNA is TGTGCCAGCAGCTTAAGTTGGGAGAATGAGCAGTTCTTC.

Worth noting for this clonotype: Given the absence of the conserved phenylalanine or tryptophan at the CDR3 end, a read error is likely. V gene TRBV10-3 combines with J gene TRBJ2-7, with D perhaps TRBD1 or TRBD2 (6 bases each). V shed 7 bases and J shed 7 bases, with 17 bases lying between them. The CDR3 has 13 residues. From germline, CDR1 is ENHRY and CDR2 SYGVKD. CDR3 residues: CAITELLGGEQYI. The CDR3 DNA reads TGTGCCATCACTGAACTCCTAGGGGGGGAGCAGTACATC.

The chain recombines TRBV13 with TRBJ1-1; D remains ambiguous. This CDR3 has 13 amino acids. The germline gives CDR1 PRHDT, CDR2 FYEKMQ (reference sequence). The V end lost 2 bases, the J end lost 4 bases, and 8 bases lay between the germline ends. CDR3 sequence reads: CASSLRRLTEAFF. CDR3 DNA sequence: TGTGCCAGCAGCTTAAGGCGCCTCACTGAAGCTTTCTTT.

Worth noting for this clonotype: No conserved phenylalanine or tryptophan is present at the end of the CDR3, so a read error is the likely explanation. The genes are TRBV11-1 and TRBJ2-1; 13 bases are a match to TRBD2. CDR3 length: 18 amino acids. J gave up 7 bases and V 7 bases, and 16 bases lay outside the gene matches. Germline values: CDR1 SGHAT, CDR2 FQDESV (reference sequence). CDR3 in amino acids: CASTSGSRTSGSGNEQFL. As DNA, the CDR3 is TGTGCCAGCACCTCAGGATCGAGGACTAGCGGGAGTGGTAATGAGCAGTTCCTC.

This chain joins TRBV29-1 and TRBJ1-5; the match to TRBD1 covers 12 bases. V lost 8 bases and J lost 9; bases outside the gene matches: 8. The CDR3 totals 13 residues. From germline, CDR1 is SQVTM and CDR2 ANQGSEA. The CDR3 is CSTSRDRGLPQHF. CDR3 coding DNA: TGCAGCACCTCTAGGGACAGGGGGCTGCCCCAGCATTTT.

Note on this clonotype: In this CDR3 the conserved last residue, phenylalanine or tryptophan, is missing, so a read error is likely. The CDR3, as DNA: TGTACCAGCCTGCAGCTAGCGGGAGGGAGCTCCTACGAGCAGTACCTC. Its protein is CTSLQLAGGSSYEQYL. The chain uses TRBV6-6 and TRBJ2-7; 12 positions match TRBD2. This CDR3 region has 16 residues. The germline gives CDR1 MNHNY, CDR2 SVGAGI (reference sequence).